Included here is one T cell receptor beta chain sequence, with context. The data originate from a study of T-cell reconstitution after alpha-beta-depleted transplantation in children. This CDR3 spans 15 amino acids. V gave up 0 bases and J gave up 1 base; unmatched junction bases: 3. Germline V gene lookup returns CDR1 DFQATT and CDR2 SNEGSKA (reference sequence). Unique molecular identifiers were incorporated when the TCRbeta library was constructed. MiXCR, run by TCRdb on the PCR reads, gives a single entry per CDR3 protein. The table has roughly 350,000 distinct CDR3 sequences, over 9% seen once. This TCR was sampled from a human donor who donated a stem cell graft to a child with acute lymphoblastic leukemia. The sequenced sample was PBMCs from the stem cell graft donor, obtained from the stem cell graft. The chain couples TRBV20-1 to TRBJ2-3, with TRBD1 identical over 8 bases. CDR3 nucleotide sequence: TGCAGTGCTAGAGATCCGACAGGGGGCACAGATACGCAGTATTTT. Its protein is CSARDPTGGTDTQYF.